The sequence of this T cell receptor beta chain was determined in a study of T cells in localized non-small cell lung cancer. Measured with immunoSEQ multiplex PCR; TCRdb has only the in-frame clones, and not every one. The data show tens of thousands of clones, with 88% seen just once and 20% to 25% held by the top ten. This clone was detected once. This sequence originates from a woman between 35 and 70 years old with stage I squamous cell lung carcinoma. The sequencing used peripheral blood, collected before any cancer treatment.

This CDR3 is CASSLSLNQPQHF. CDR3 sequence (DNA): TGTGCCAGCAGCTTAAGCCTAAATCAGCCCCAGCATTTT. The chain is built from TRBV11-2 and TRBJ1-5, with no clear D. Trimming removed 2 bases from V and 4 bases from J, with 6 bases in between. This CDR3 is 13 amino acids long. In germline, CDR1 is SGHAT, CDR2 FQNNGV.